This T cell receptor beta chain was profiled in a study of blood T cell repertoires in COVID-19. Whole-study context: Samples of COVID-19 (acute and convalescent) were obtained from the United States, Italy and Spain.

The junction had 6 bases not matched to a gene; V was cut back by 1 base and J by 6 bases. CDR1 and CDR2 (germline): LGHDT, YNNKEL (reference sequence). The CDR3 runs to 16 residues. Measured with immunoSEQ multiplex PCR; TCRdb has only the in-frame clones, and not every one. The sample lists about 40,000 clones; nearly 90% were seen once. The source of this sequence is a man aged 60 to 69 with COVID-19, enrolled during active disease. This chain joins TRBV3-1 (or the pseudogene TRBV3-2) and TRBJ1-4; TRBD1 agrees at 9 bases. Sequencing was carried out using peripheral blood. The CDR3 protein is CASSQGRGQGHEKLFF. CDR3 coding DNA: TGTGCCAGCAGCCAAGGTCGGGGACAGGGTCATGAAAAACTGTTTTTT.